Below are 23 T cell receptor beta chains sequenced from a single sample in a study of cytomegalovirus exposure and HLA in healthy donors. The PCR used 60 Vbeta and 13 Jbeta primers. Using immunoSEQ multiplex PCR, the repertoire was profiled, and TCRdb retains in-frame clones only, with some absent. The repertoire holds about 110,000 clones, with approximately 15% as singletons. Input material: PBMCs. All receptors derive from a woman between 18 and 29 years old in good health and CMV-seronegative.

This chain connects TRBV9 to TRBJ1-3; D remains ambiguous. This CDR3 region has 14 residues. Trimming pared 4 bases from V and 7 bases from J, leaving 15 bases between. Germline-derived CDR1 and CDR2 are SGDLS and YYNGEE. The chain's CDR3 is CASSPRGEENTIYF. CDR3 DNA sequence: TGTGCCAGCAGCCCCCGCGGGGAGGAGAACACCATATATTTT. Full variable domain (rest looked up from reference TRBV9 and TRBJ1-3): DSGVTQTPKHLITATGQRVTLRCSPRSGDLSVYWYQQSLDQGLQFLIQYYNGEERAKGNILERFSAQQFPDLHSELNLSSLELGDSALYFCASSPRGEENTIYFGEGSWLTVV.

This clone has more than one count but fewer than ten. The chain employs TRBV15 and TRBJ1-3; unclear D gene. The CDR3 length is 12 residues. The germline V gene encodes CDR1 LNHNV and CDR2 YYDKDF (reference sequence). Trimming left V 2 bases short and J 4 bases short, with 3 bases between. The CDR3 sequence is CATSRSGNTIYF. CDR3 nucleotide sequence: TGTGCCACCAGCAGATCGGGAAACACCATATATTTT. Drawing the rest from reference TRBV15 and TRBJ1-3, the complete variable domain is DAMVIQNPRYQVTQFGKPVTLSCSQTLNHNVMYWYQQKSSQAPKLLFHYYDKDFNNEADTPDNFQSRRPNTSFCFLDIRSPGLGDTAMYLCATSRSGNTIYFGEGSWLTVV.

This clone was seen only a few times. Here the CDR3 DNA reads TGTGCCAGCCGAGGGAGCACAGATACGCAGTATTTT. Translated, it gives CASRGSTDTQYF. This chain joins TRBV6-5 and TRBJ2-3, with D perhaps matching TRBD2 (5 bases). V was trimmed by 8 bases and J by 0 bases, leaving 6 bases between them. The length of the CDR3 is 12 residues. Germline lookup yields CDR1 MNHEY and CDR2 SVGAGI.

Turning to this clone: In the same sample, other DNA sequences code for this CDR3. This sequence joins TRBV27 and TRBJ1-2, with D maybe TRBD1 (6 bases). CDR3 length: 13 residues. Per the germline V gene, CDR1 is MNHEY and CDR2 is SMNVEV (reference sequence). V lost 2 bases and J 11 bases, leaving 15 bases between the germline ends. CDR3 protein: CASSLGQGRGYTF. The CDR3 bases are TGTGCCAGCAGTTTAGGGCAGGGCAGGGGTTACACCTTC.

This clone has only a few counts. The chain combines TRBV9 with TRBJ1-1; 8 bases align to TRBD1. Germline assignment: CDR1 SGDLS and CDR2 YYNGEE. The CDR3 covers 15 residues. V was pared by 4 bases and J by 1 base, with 6 bases of the junction left unmatched. The DNA for the CDR3 is TGTGCCAGCAGCAAAGGGACAGGAGAGAACACTGAAGCTTTCTTT. Translation: CASSKGTGENTEAFF.

The table lists this clone with a few counts. V usage is TRBV28 and J usage is TRBJ1-1; TRBD1 matches 7 bases. The CDR3 is made up of 15 amino acids. Looked up from germline, CDR1 is MDHEN and CDR2 is SYDVKM. The V and J ends lost 6 bases and 9 bases, in that order; junction bases with no gene match: 16. The CDR3 DNA reads as TGTGCCAGCAGCCCTCAAGGGACAGTTCGTCGGCAAGCTTTCTTT. Protein: CASSPQGTVRRQAFF.

The sample holds a few counts of this clone. V is TRBV30 and J is TRBJ1-6; 8 bases map to TRBD1. J lost 10 bases, V lost 3 bases, and 11 bases had no gene match. Per germline, CDR1 GTSNPN and CDR2 SVGIG (reference sequence). The CDR3 length is 15 residues. The CDR3 DNA is TGTGCCTGGAGCCGAGGACAGGGAGGTCAGTCACCCCTCCACTTT. Translation: CAWSRGQGGQSPLHF.

The chain employs TRBV18 and TRBJ2-3; tentative D call: TRBD1 (6 bases). This CDR3 region has 14 residues. The germline gives CDR1 KGHSH, CDR2 LQKENI. V was shortened by 3 bases and J by 5 bases, with 12 bases between the two germline ends. The CDR3 here is CASSPLRGVDTQYF. The CDR3 bases are TGTGCCAGCTCACCGCTCAGGGGCGTAGATACGCAGTATTTT.

This clone has more than one count but fewer than ten. V and J are TRBV27 and TRBJ1-1; D is uncertain. There are 16 residues in the CDR3. Germline V lookup: CDR1 MNHEY, CDR2 SMNVEV (reference sequence). V was cut by 5 bases and J by 0 bases, with 16 bases left in between. CDR3 nucleotide sequence: TGTGCCAGCAGTAGGGAAGAAGGCGGGATGAACACTGAAGCTTTCTTT. It is translated as CASSREEGGMNTEAFF.

There are a few counts of this clone. V usage is TRBV5-1 and J usage is TRBJ2-2; maybe TRBD2 (6 bases). The V gene lost 0 bases and the J gene lost 0 bases, with 9 bases spanning the gap. The V gene's germline CDR1 is SGHRS and CDR2 YFSETQ. The CDR3 has 16 amino acids. The CDR3 spells CASSLAGGTNTGELFF. The DNA of the CDR3 is TGCGCCAGCAGCTTGGCCGGAGGGACGAACACCGGGGAGCTGTTTTTT.

This clone has a handful of counts. The chain links TRBV27 to TRBJ2-7, with D perhaps TRBD1 (6 bases). CDR3 size: 12 residues. V lost 10 bases and J lost 0, with 10 bases in between. The germline V gene has CDR1 MNHEY and CDR2 SMNVEV (reference sequence). The CDR3, as DNA: TGTGCCACCCCGGACAGCTCCTACGAGCAGTACTTC. It yields the protein CATPDSSYEQYF.

This clone was seen a handful of times. The DNA for the CDR3 is TGTGCCAGCAGCCAGGGGTGGGGCAATCAGCCCCAGCATTTT. This encodes CASSQGWGNQPQHF. The chain has TRBV6-4 and TRBJ1-5, with D possibly being TRBD1 (6 bases). Germline lookup yields CDR1 MRHNA and CDR2 SNTAGT. This CDR3 spans 14 amino acids. Trimming pared 6 bases from V and 2 bases from J, leaving 11 bases between.

The chain carries TRBV30 and TRBJ1-2, with no clear D. The CDR3 consists of 13 residues. Germline V lookup: CDR1 GTSNPN, CDR2 SVGIG (reference sequence). V was pared by 3 bases and J by 4 bases, with 12 bases between. The CDR3 region is CAWSVDARYGYTF. CDR3 nucleotide sequence: TGTGCCTGGAGCGTAGATGCCCGCTATGGCTACACCTTC.

This rearrangement joins TRBV7-9 to TRBJ1-4; the D gene is possibly TRBD1 (6 bases). Between the trimmed V and J ends, which lost 5 bases and 4 bases, there was a span of 14 bases. The CDR3 extends over 15 amino acids. CDR1 and CDR2 from the germline V gene are SEHNR and FQNEAQ (reference sequence). The CDR3 protein is CASSPRTAHNEKLFF. The CDR3 coding sequence is TGTGCCAGCAGCCCCCGGACAGCCCATAATGAAAAACTGTTTTTT.

This clone was found once. V and J are TRBV7-2 and TRBJ2-7, with 10 bases aligning to TRBD2. The CDR3 is 16 residues long. The germline gives CDR1 SGHTA, CDR2 FQGNSA. V lost 5 bases to trimming and J lost 0 bases; unmatched junction nucleotides: 7. The CDR3 sequence is CASSPSSGGYSYEQYF. The CDR3 DNA follows: TGTGCCAGCAGCCCCTCTAGCGGGGGCTACTCCTACGAGCAGTACTTC.

This clone has only a few counts. V gene TRBV6-6 combines with J gene TRBJ2-5, with TRBD2 as a possible D gene (6 bases). CDR1 is MNHNY, CDR2 SVGAGI, per germline (reference sequence). Trimming stripped 8 bases from V and 11 bases from J, with 15 bases between. The CDR3 length is 11 residues. The CDR3 DNA follows: TGTGCCAGCGGGTCGGGGGTTGAGCAGTACTTC. This gives the protein CASGSGVEQYF.

CDR3 region: CASSEGGDNEKLFF. The CDR3 DNA follows: TGTGCCAGCAGCGAGGGAGGGGATAATGAAAAACTGTTTTTT. The V gene is TRBV9, the J gene TRBJ1-4; tentatively, D is TRBD1 (5 bases). Germline assignment: CDR1 SGDLS and CDR2 YYNGEE. Trimming removed 3 bases from V and 4 bases from J, with 10 bases in between. The CDR3 spans 14 residues. Supplemented by reference TRBV9 and TRBJ1-4, the full variable domain reads DSGVTQTPKHLITATGQRVTLRCSPRSGDLSVYWYQQSLDQGLQFLIQYYNGEERAKGNILERFSAQQFPDLHSELNLSSLELGDSALYFCASSEGGDNEKLFFGSGTQLSVL.

This clone has just a few counts. The chain joins TRBV28 to TRBJ2-6, with D maybe TRBD2 (5 bases). The germline V and J ends were trimmed by 2 bases and 2 bases, with 16 bases remaining between them. The CDR3 has 18 residues. The germline V gene encodes CDR1 MDHEN and CDR2 SYDVKM. CDR3 bases: TGTGCCAGCAGTTTACGGGCGCTCCGAGGGACTGGGGCCAACGTCCTGACTTTC. Its protein is CASSLRALRGTGANVLTF.

The chain combines TRBV4-1 with TRBJ1-5; a possible D gene is TRBD1 (5 bases). Trimming stripped 1 base from V and 2 bases from J, with 18 bases between. Germline CDR1 is MGHRA and CDR2 is YSYEKL. The CDR3 runs 18 residues. CDR3 sequence: CASSQVDMGFSRNQPQHF. CDR3 DNA: TGCGCCAGCAGCCAAGTGGACATGGGTTTTTCGCGCAATCAGCCCCAGCATTTT.

The chain joins TRBV25-1 to TRBJ2-2, with 8 bases aligning to TRBD1. V shed 4 bases and J 8 bases; nucleotides not matched to a gene: 9. CDR1 MGHDK and CDR2 SYGVNS come from the germline V gene. The CDR3 runs to 15 residues. The CDR3 sequence: CASSVIGQGTGELFF. CDR3 DNA: TGTGCCAGCAGTGTTATAGGACAGGGAACGGGGGAGCTGTTTTTT.

The chain combines TRBV29-1 with TRBJ2-3, with 14 bases lining up with TRBD2. The CDR3 loop spans 14 amino acids. V was clipped by 5 bases and J by 3 bases; unmatched bases: 1. Germline V gene lookup returns CDR1 SQVTM and CDR2 ANQGSEA. The CDR3 bases are TGCAGCGTTCGGACTAGCGGGAGGACAGATACGCAGTATTTT. Translating gives CSVRTSGRTDTQYF.

This clone was found a few times. The rearrangement links TRBV30 to TRBJ2-5, with a weak D call TRBD1 (6 bases). V lost 2 bases to trimming and J lost 5 bases, with 12 bases between them. This CDR3 spans 13 amino acids. From germline, CDR1 is GTSNPN and CDR2 SVGIG (reference sequence). In DNA form, the CDR3 reads TGTGCCTGGAGTACGGGACACGGGGAGACCCAGTACTTC. Its translation: CAWSTGHGETQYF.

For this clone: The conserved closing phenylalanine or tryptophan is absent in this CDR3, likely reflecting a read error. It is unclear where the CDR3 begins or ends on the DNA, so no DNA is shown, and the CDR3 is as TCRdb lists it. The genes are TRBV30 and TRBJ1-5; TRBD1, the D gene given by the table, was not confirmed from the DNA. Per the germline V gene, CDR1 is GTSNPN and CDR2 is SVGIG (reference sequence). The CDR3 comprises 14 residues, both ends counted. This CDR3 is CAWSRQNGNQPKHL.